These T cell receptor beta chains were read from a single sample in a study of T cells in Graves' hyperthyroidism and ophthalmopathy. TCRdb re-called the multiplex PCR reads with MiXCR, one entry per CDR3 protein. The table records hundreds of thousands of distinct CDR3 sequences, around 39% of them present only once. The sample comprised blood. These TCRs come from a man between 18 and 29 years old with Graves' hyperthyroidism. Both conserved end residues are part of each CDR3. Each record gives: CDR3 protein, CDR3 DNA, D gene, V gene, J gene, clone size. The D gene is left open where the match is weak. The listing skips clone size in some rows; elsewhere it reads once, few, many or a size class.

CDR3aa: CASSYGPGLFF
CDR3nt: TGTGCCAGCAGCTATGGACCCGGACTGTTTTTT
d_gene: .
v_gene: TRBV7-9
j_gene: TRBJ1-4
abundance: many

CDR3aa: CASSVDPRVTYEQYF
CDR3nt: TGTGCCAGCAGTGTAGATCCAAGGGTGACCTACGAGCAGTACTTC
d_gene: .
v_gene: TRBV2
j_gene: TRBJ2-7
abundance: .

CDR3aa: CATSDPNRGTDTQYF
CDR3nt: TGTGCCACCAGTGACCCGAACAGGGGAACAGATACGCAGTATTTT
d_gene: TRBD1
v_gene: TRBV24-1
j_gene: TRBJ2-3
abundance: .

CDR3aa: CASSQKGAEAFF
CDR3nt: TGTGCCAGCAGCCAAAAGGGCGCTGAAGCTTTCTTT
d_gene: .
v_gene: TRBV7-8
j_gene: TRBJ1-1
abundance: many

CDR3aa: CASSAPGTGNQPQHF
CDR3nt: TGTGCCAGCAGTGCCCCCGGGACAGGGAATCAGCCCCAGCATTTT
d_gene: TRBD1
v_gene: TRBV2
j_gene: TRBJ1-5
abundance: .

CDR3aa: CASSPYPSPGETQYF
CDR3nt: TGTGCTAGCAGCCCTTACCCCAGCCCAGGGGAGACCCAGTACTTC
d_gene: .
v_gene: TRBV7-7
j_gene: TRBJ2-5
abundance: many

CDR3aa: CASSSTLDQPQHF
CDR3nt: TGTGCCAGCAGTTCCACACTGGATCAGCCCCAGCATTTT
d_gene: .
v_gene: TRBV6-5
j_gene: TRBJ1-5
abundance: .

CDR3aa: CSSWVQENVYYEQYF
CDR3nt: TGCAGTTCATGGGTACAGGAGAATGTTTACTACGAGCAGTACTTC
d_gene: .
v_gene: TRBV20-1
j_gene: TRBJ2-7
abundance: .

CDR3aa: CASNIGTASNEQFF
CDR3nt: TGTGCCAGCAACATCGGGACAGCCTCCAATGAGCAGTTCTTC
d_gene: TRBD1
v_gene: TRBV5-4
j_gene: TRBJ2-1
abundance: .

CDR3aa: CAISESRDEAFF
CDR3nt: TGTGCCATCAGTGAGTCGAGGGATGAAGCTTTCTTT
d_gene: .
v_gene: TRBV10-3
j_gene: TRBJ1-1
abundance: .

CDR3aa: CASSLDRGNDQPQHF
CDR3nt: TGTGCCAGTAGCCTCGACAGGGGGAATGATCAGCCCCAGCATTTT
d_gene: TRBD1
v_gene: TRBV19
j_gene: TRBJ1-5
abundance: .

CDR3aa: CSARDVGNTEAFF
CDR3nt: TGCAGTGCTAGAGATGTGGGAAACACTGAAGCTTTCTTT
d_gene: .
v_gene: TRBV20-1
j_gene: TRBJ1-1
abundance: few

CDR3aa: CASMGMWQGDSPLHF
CDR3nt: TGTGCCAGTATGGGGATGTGGCAGGGAGATTCACCCCTCCACTTT
d_gene: .
v_gene: TRBV19
j_gene: TRBJ1-6
abundance: .

CDR3aa: CASSAQGMHTEAFF
CDR3nt: TGTGCCAGCAGTGCTCAGGGGATGCACACTGAAGCTTTCTTT
d_gene: .
v_gene: TRBV2
j_gene: TRBJ1-1
abundance: many

CDR3aa: CASSPPREGRNTEAFF
CDR3nt: TGTGCCAGCAGCCCACCCCGGGAGGGGAGGAACACTGAAGCTTTCTTT
d_gene: .
v_gene: TRBV11-2
j_gene: TRBJ1-1
abundance: few

CDR3aa: CASSVGTPYGYTF
CDR3nt: TGTGCCAGCAGTGTTGGGACACCATATGGCTACACCTTC
d_gene: .
v_gene: TRBV2
j_gene: TRBJ1-2
abundance: .

CDR3aa: CSGTGTAHEQYF
CDR3nt: TGCAGCGGCACCGGGACCGCTCACGAGCAGTACTTC
d_gene: .
v_gene: TRBV29-1
j_gene: TRBJ2-7
abundance: .

CDR3aa: CASRGQTDTGELFF
CDR3nt: TGTGCCAGTCGCGGACAGACGGATACCGGGGAGCTGTTTTTT
d_gene: .
v_gene: TRBV19
j_gene: TRBJ2-2
abundance: .

CDR3aa: CASSESDTGELFF
CDR3nt: TGCGCCAGCAGTGAGAGCGACACCGGGGAGCTGTTTTTT
d_gene: .
v_gene: TRBV2
j_gene: TRBJ2-2
abundance: many

CDR3aa: CSAKQGAATNEKLFF
CDR3nt: TGCAGTGCTAAACAGGGGGCGGCAACTAATGAAAAACTGTTTTTT
d_gene: TRBD1
v_gene: TRBV20-1
j_gene: TRBJ1-4
abundance: few

CDR3aa: CASRHPTSGQETQYF
CDR3nt: TGTGCCAGCAGACACCCCACGTCGGGGCAAGAGACCCAGTACTTC
d_gene: .
v_gene: TRBV6-5
j_gene: TRBJ2-5
abundance: few

CDR3aa: CASSSKGRQTINTEAFF
CDR3nt: TGTGCCAGCAGCTCCAAAGGCCGACAGACGATTAACACTGAAGCTTTCTTT
d_gene: .
v_gene: TRBV7-8
j_gene: TRBJ1-1
abundance: .

CDR3aa: CASSYSDKAGGYTF
CDR3nt: TGTGCCAGCAGTTACTCGGACAAAGCGGGGGGCTACACCTTC
d_gene: .
v_gene: TRBV6-6
j_gene: TRBJ1-2
abundance: few

CDR3aa: CATSRGGGAGASYEQYF
CDR3nt: TGTGCCACCAGCAGAGGCGGCGGGGCAGGGGCCTCCTACGAGCAGTACTTC
d_gene: .
v_gene: TRBV15
j_gene: TRBJ2-7
abundance: once

CDR3aa: CASARTGIEAFF
CDR3nt: TGTGCCAGCGCCCGTACCGGCATTGAAGCTTTCTTT
d_gene: .
v_gene: TRBV11-2
j_gene: TRBJ1-1
abundance: few

CDR3aa: CASSTGSEASF
CDR3nt: TGTGCCAGCAGTACAGGGTCTGAAGCTTCCTTT
d_gene: .
v_gene: TRBV6-5
j_gene: TRBJ1-1
abundance: once